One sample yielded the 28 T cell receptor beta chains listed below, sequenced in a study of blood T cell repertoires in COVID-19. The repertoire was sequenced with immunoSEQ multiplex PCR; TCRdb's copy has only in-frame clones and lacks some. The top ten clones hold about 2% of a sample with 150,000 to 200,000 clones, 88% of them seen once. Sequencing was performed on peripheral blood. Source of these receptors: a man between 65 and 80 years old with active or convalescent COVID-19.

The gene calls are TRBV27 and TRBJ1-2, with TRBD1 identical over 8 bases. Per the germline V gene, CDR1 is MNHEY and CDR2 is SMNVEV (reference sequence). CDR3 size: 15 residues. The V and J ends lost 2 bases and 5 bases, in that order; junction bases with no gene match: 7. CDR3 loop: CASSLATGGRYGYTF. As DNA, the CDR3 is TGTGCCAGCAGTTTAGCCACAGGGGGTAGATATGGCTACACCTTC.

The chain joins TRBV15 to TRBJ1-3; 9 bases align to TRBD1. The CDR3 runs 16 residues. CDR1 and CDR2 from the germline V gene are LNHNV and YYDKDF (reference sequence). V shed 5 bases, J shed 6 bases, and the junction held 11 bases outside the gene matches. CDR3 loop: CATSEQDRGIANTIYF. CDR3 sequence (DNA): TGTGCCACCAGCGAGCAGGACAGGGGAATAGCAAACACCATATATTTT. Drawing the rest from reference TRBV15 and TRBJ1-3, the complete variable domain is DAMVIQNPRYQVTQFGKPVTLSCSQTLNHNVMYWYQQKSSQAPKLLFHYYDKDFNNEADTPDNFQSRRPNTSFCFLDIRSPGLGDTAMYLCATSEQDRGIANTIYFGEGSWLTVV.

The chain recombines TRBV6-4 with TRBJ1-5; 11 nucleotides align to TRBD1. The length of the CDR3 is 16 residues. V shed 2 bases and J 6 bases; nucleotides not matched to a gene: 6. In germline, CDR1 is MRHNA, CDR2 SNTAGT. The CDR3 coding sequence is TGTGCCAGCAGTGACCCCGGACAGGGGGCATGTCAGCCCCAGCATTTT. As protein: CASSDPGQGACQPQHF.

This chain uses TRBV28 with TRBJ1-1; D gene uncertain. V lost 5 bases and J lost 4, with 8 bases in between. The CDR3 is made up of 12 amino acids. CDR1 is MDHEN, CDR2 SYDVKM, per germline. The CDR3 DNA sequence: TGTGCCAGCAGTCCCCCGGTCACTGAAGCTTTCTTT. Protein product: CASSPPVTEAFF. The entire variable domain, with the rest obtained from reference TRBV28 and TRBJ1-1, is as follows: DVKVTQSSRYLVKRTGEKVFLECVQDMDHENMFWYRQDPGLGLRLIYFSYDVKMKEKGDIPEGYSVSREKKERFSLILESASTNQTSMYLCASSPPVTEAFFGQGTRLTVV.

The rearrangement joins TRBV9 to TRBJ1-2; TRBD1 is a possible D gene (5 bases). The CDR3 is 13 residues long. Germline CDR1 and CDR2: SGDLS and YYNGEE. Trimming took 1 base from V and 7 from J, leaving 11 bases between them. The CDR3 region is CASSVSRASGYTF. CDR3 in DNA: TGTGCCAGCAGCGTATCCAGGGCGTCTGGCTACACCTTC.

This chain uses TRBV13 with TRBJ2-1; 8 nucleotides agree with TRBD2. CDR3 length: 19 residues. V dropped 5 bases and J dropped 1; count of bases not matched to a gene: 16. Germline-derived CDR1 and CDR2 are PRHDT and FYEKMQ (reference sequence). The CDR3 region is CASSPLRGLAGRSYNEQFF. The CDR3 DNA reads TGTGCCAGCAGCCCCCTCCGGGGGCTAGCGGGTAGGTCCTACAATGAGCAGTTCTTC.

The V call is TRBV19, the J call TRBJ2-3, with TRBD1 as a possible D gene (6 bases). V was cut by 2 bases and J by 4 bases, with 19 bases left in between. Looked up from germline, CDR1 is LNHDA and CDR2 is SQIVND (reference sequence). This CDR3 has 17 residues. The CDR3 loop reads CASSIWQQGQESDTQYF. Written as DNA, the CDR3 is TGTGCCAGTAGTATATGGCAGCAGGGACAAGAGTCAGATACGCAGTATTTT.

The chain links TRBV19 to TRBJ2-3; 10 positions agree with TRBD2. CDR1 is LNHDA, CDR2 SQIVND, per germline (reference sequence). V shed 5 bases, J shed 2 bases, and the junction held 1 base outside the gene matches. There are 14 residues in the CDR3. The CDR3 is CASSGLAVTDTQYF. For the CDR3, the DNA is TGTGCCAGTAGTGGACTAGCGGTCACAGATACGCAGTATTTT.

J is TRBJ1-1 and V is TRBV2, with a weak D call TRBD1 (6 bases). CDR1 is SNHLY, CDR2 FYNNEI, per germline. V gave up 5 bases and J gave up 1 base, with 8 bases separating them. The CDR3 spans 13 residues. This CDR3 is CASSWTENTEAFF. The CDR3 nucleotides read TGTGCCAGCAGTTGGACAGAGAACACTGAAGCTTTCTTT.

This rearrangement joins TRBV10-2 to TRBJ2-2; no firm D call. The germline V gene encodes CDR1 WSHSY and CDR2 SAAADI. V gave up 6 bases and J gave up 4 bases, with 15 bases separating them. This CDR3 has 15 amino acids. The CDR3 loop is CASSPVLTGTGELFF. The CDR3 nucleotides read TGCGCCAGCAGCCCCGTCTTGACGGGCACCGGGGAGCTGTTTTTT.

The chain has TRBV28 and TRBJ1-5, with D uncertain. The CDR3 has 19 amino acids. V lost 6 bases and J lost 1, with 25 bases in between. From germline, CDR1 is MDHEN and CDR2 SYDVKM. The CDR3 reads CASRSPVGGGPLSNQPQHF. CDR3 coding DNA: TGTGCCAGCAGGTCTCCGGTGGGAGGAGGCCCCTTAAGCAATCAGCCCCAGCATTTT.

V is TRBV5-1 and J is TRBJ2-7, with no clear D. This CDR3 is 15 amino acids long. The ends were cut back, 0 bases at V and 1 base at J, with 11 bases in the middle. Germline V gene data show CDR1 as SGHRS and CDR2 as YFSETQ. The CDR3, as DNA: TGCGCCAGCAGCTTGGGGCCAAGACTTTCCTACGAGCAGTACTTC. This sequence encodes CASSLGPRLSYEQYF.

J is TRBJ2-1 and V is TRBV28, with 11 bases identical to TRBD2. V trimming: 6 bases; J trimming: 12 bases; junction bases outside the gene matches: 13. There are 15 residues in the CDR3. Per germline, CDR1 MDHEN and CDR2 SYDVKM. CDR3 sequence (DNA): TGTGCCAGCAGGTCCGGGACTAGCGGATGGGGGGGGCAGTTCTTC. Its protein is CASRSGTSGWGGQFF.

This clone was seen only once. In DNA, the CDR3 is TGCGCCAGCAGCCAAGGGGAGACAGGGGGTGACGAGCAGTACTTC. Its translation is CASSQGETGGDEQYF. This chain connects TRBV4-3 to TRBJ2-7, with TRBD1 matching 9 bases. CDR3 size: 15 residues. J lost 5 bases, V lost 1 base, and 6 bases had no gene match. Germline-derived CDR1 and CDR2 are LGHNA and YSLEER.

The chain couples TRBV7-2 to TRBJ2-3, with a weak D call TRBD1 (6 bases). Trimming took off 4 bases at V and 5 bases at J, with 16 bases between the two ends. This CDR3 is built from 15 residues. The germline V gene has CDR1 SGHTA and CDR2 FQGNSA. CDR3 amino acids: CASSSRGLVQDTQYF. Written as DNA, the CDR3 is TGTGCCAGCAGCTCCAGGGGCCTAGTTCAAGATACGCAGTATTTT.

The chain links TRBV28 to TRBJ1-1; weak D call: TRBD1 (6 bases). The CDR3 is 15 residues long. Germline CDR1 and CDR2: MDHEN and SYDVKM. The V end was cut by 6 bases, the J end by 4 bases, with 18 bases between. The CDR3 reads CASSSRRGAGTEAFF. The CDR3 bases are TGTGCCAGCAGCTCCAGGCGGGGGGCTGGCACTGAAGCTTTCTTT.

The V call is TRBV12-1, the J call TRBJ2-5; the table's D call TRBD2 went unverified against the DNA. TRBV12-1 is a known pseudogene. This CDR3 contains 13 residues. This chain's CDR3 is CASSCSYEETQYF. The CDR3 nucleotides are TGTGCCAGCAGCTGTAGCTACGAAGAGACCCAGTACTTC.

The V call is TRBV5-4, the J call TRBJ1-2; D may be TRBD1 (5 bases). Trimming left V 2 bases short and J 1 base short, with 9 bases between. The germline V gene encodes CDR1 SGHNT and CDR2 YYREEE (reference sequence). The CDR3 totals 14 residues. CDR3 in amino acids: CASSFQGSNYGYTF. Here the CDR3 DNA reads TGTGCCAGCAGCTTCCAGGGCAGTAACTATGGCTACACCTTC.

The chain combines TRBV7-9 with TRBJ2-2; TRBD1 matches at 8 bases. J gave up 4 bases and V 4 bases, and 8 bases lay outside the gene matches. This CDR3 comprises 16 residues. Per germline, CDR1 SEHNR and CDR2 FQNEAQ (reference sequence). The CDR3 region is CASSSYDRGVTGELFF. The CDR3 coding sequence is TGTGCCAGCAGCTCCTATGACAGGGGCGTCACCGGGGAGCTGTTTTTT.

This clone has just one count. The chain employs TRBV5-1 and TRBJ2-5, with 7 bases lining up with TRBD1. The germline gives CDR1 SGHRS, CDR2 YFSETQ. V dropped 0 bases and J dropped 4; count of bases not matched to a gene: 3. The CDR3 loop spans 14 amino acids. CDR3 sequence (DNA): TGCGCCAGCAGCTTGGGGAACAGGGGAGAGACCCAGTACTTC. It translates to CASSLGNRGETQYF. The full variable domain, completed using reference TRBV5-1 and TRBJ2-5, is KAGVTQTPRYLIKTRGQQVTLSCSPISGHRSVSWYQQTPGQGLQFLFEYFSETQRNKGNFPGRFSGRQFSNSRSEMNVSTLELGDSALYLCASSLGNRGETQYFGPGTRLLVL.

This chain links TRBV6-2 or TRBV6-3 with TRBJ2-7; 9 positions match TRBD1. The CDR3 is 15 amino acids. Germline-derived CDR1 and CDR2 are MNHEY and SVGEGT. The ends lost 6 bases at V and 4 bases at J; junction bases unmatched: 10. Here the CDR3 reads CASSPGTGSTYEQYF. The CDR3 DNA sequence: TGTGCCAGCAGCCCCGGGACAGGGTCCACGTACGAGCAGTACTTC.

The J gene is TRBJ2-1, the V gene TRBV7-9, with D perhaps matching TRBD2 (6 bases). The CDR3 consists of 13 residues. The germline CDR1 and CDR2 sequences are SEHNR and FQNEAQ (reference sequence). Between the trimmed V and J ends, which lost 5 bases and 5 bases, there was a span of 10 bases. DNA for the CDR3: TGTGCCAGCAGCAGGCGGGGAGACAATGAGCAGTTCTTC. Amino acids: CASSRRGDNEQFF.

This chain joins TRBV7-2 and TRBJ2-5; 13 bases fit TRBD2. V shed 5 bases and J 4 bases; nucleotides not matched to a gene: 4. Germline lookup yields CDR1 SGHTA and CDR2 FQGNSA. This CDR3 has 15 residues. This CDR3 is CASSARLAGGETQYF. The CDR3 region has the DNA TGTGCCAGCAGCGCCCGACTAGCGGGGGGAGAGACCCAGTACTTC. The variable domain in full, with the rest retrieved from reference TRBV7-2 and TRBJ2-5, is GAGVSQSPSNKVTEKGKDVELRCDPISGHTALYWYRQSLGQGLEFLIYFQGNSAPDKSGLPSDRFSAERTGGSVSTLTIQRTQQEDSAVYLCASSARLAGGETQYFGPGTRLLVL.

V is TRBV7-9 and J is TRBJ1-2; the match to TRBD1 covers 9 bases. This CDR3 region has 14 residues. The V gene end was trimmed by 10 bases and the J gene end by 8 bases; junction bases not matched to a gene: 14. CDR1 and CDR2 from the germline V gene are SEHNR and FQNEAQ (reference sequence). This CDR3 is CATRTDGTGNGYTF. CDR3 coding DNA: TGTGCCACCAGAACTGACGGGACAGGGAACGGCTACACCTTC. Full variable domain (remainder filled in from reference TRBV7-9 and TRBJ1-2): DTGVSQNPRHKITKRGQNVTFRCDPISEHNRLYWYRQTLGQGPEFLTYFQNEAQLEKSRLLSDRFSAERPKGSFSTLEIQRTEQGDSAMYLCATRTDGTGNGYTFGSGTRLTVV.

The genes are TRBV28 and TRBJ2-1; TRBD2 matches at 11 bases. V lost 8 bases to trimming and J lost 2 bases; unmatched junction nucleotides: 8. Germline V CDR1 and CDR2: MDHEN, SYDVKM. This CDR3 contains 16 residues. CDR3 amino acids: CASGVTSGGTYNEQFF. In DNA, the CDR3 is TGTGCCAGCGGGGTAACTAGCGGGGGAACCTACAATGAGCAGTTCTTC.

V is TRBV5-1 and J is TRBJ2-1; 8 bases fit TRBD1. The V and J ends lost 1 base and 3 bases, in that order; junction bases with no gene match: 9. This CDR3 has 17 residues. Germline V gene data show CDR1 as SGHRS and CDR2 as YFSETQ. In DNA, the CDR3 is TGCGCCAGCAGCTTGTCTGCGGGACAGGCAAGCTACAATGAGCAGTTCTTC. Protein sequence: CASSLSAGQASYNEQFF.

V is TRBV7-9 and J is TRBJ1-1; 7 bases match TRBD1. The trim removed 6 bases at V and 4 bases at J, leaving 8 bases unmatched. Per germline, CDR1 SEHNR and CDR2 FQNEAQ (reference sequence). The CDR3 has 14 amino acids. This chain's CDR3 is CASRLTSGGTEAFF. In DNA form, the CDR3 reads TGTGCCAGCAGACTAACCTCAGGGGGCACTGAAGCTTTCTTT.

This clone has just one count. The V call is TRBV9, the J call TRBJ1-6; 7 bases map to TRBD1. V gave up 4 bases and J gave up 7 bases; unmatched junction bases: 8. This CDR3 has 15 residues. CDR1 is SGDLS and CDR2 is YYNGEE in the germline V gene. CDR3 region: CASSPRDSPNSPLHF. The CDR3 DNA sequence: TGTGCCAGCAGCCCCCGGGACAGCCCGAATTCACCCCTCCACTTT.